This T cell receptor (beta chain) is drawn from a study of blood T cells in healthy people across ages. Details on this clonotype: Its specificity is not known.

Next came a second PCR, run for about 6 to 12 cycles, which used a sample-barcoded 5' primer along with a J-beta primer mix. All samples gave at least 3 million CDR3-containing paired-end reads. TCRdb ran MiXCR on the 5' RACE reads and lists one entry per CDR3 protein. The repertoire consists of 780,000 or so distinct CDR3 sequences, with roughly 25% occurring once and the leading ten covering more than 3%. Study-wide findings and caveats: Expanded clonotype changes were possibly confounded by unknown donor CMV status.

The CDR3 contains 17 residues. Per germline, CDR1 MDHEN and CDR2 SYDVKM. Isolating PBMCs gave at least 6 million of these cells per sample. These data are also associated with another study on T cells of mothers and their children. That report adds: Nine systemically healthy Caucasian donors: three mothers, six children.

The sample was blood. The receptor was derived from a boy aged 5-17 years in good health. The genes are TRBV28 and TRBJ2-1, with TRBD2 identical over 11 bases. The DNA end lines up better with TRBJ2-5; the J call may be wrong. CDR3 bases: TGTGCCAGGCCCTACTCCCCTAGCGGGAGGTCGGAGGAGACCCAGTACTTC. Its protein product is CARPYSPSGRSEETQYF.